This TCR beta chain comes out of a study of blood T cell repertoires in COVID-19 (dated by TCRdb to 2020 to 2021). With respect to the entire study: The collaborator samples originated in the United States, Italy and Spain and spanned the acute and convalescent phases of COVID-19. Samples came from the ongoing ImmuneRACE study (first 160 participants) plus 1,254 subjects from 6 global collaborators. The material from the prospective study consisted of cDNA or gDNA derived from T cells, B-cell-depleted T cells, or PBMCs. HLA class I and class II types, where available, came from metadata supplied by the sample provider rather than from assay-based typing. Sample metadata almost always included a de-identified subject ID, COVID-19 status, age in years and sex. Deeply sampled blood TCRbeta repertoires from subjects exposed to, actively infected with, or recovered from COVID-19 were included in the dataset. The repertoires were released in a freely available public database meant as a resource for research on the immune response to SARS-CoV-2.

TCRbeta CDR3 regions were amplified from genomic DNA using the immunoSEQ Assay, a bias-controlled multiplex PCR. Turning to the authors' computational methods: The number of nucleated cells in each sample was estimated from the amplification of reference gene primers within the assay. To quantify the absolute abundance of each unique TCRbeta CDR3 rearrangement, sequence reads were collapsed and filtered. Productive Simpson clonality was computed per sample as the square root of Simpson's diversity index over productive rearrangements. In its TCRdb copy, this immuneACCESS table keeps in-frame sequences only and misses some clones. Where compared with another copy, unresolved V genes explain less than half of these, and the others have no known cause. Clone size and V and J calls were adopted from that table, with D and trimming inferred from the DNA. The sample table lists some 77,000 clones, around 90% of them with a count of one. The top ten clones comprise 8.3% of the sample.

Study-wide findings and limitations: The quantity of clinical and demographic metadata differed by source and by participant and was supplied without curation.

The collaborating institutions used their own protocols to collect whole blood in K2EDTA tubes. For TCRbeta analysis, collaborators shipped samples as frozen whole blood, isolated PBMCs, or DNA extracted from either of those sample types. The CDR3, from cysteine to phenylalanine, totals 15 residues. The retained sequence is limited to the CDR3, 45 bases, with the frame set at the first base. On this clone itself: Which antigen it targets is not known. Per-base quality was not reported, and no clone a single base away is much larger than it.

This TCR came from a young man with acute or convalescent COVID-19. Input material: peripheral blood. In this chain, TRBV21-1 is recombined with TRBJ2-7; the table assigns TRBD2, which was not confirmed against the DNA. TRBV21-1 is described as a pseudogene. The CDR3 amino acid sequence is: CASSKMAGGCGIGDF. Read as DNA, the sequence is TGTGCCAGCAGCAAAATGGCAGGTGGTTGCGGGATAGGAGACTTC.